A single T cell receptor (beta chain) is shown here with its context. The antigen remains undetermined. The record originates from a study of shared clonotypes between healthy human individuals. Broader study findings: A few donors had 5% to 6% of their naive CD4 clonotypes in common. Generation of non-shared clonotypes was less probable than generation of clonotypes shared by all four donors.

V was clipped by 5 bases and J by 0 bases, with 15 bases between them. Germline V gene data show CDR1 as SGHRS and CDR2 as YFSETQ. This CDR3 has 16 amino acids. Sorted subsets were amplified in replicate PCRs using approximately 0.2 ug DNA, 32,000 or so T cell genomes. Sequencing was performed with immunoSEQ multiplex PCR; in TCRdb, only in-frame clones are kept and a portion is missing. Among approximately 640,000 clones listed, about 90% were seen once. V is TRBV5-1 and J is TRBJ2-1, with D perhaps TRBD2 (5 bases). The sequenced sample consisted of memory CD8+ T cells from PBMCs. Indicated subset: CD45RO+ cells pooled with CCR7-negative TemRA cells. This clonotype was obtained from a man aged 18-30 years in good health. Some clones in this sample may be carry-over from other donors' samples. The DNA of the CDR3 is TGCGCCAGCAGTCCCCTCGGGGTCCTCTCCTACAATGAGCAGTTCTTC. Protein product: CASSPLGVLSYNEQFF.